What follows describes a single TCR beta chain. What it recognizes is unknown. The data stem from a study of OX40 agonist ivuxolimab in advanced cancers. Overall study: Dose-escalation patients' cancers were hepatocellular carcinoma, melanoma, renal cell or head and neck cancer. Eligibility admitted prior anti-PD-1, anti-PD-L1 or anti-CTLA-4 therapy; 30% to 40% had some.

This CDR3 comprises 16 residues. The V gene's germline CDR1 is SGHRS and CDR2 YFSETQ. V was shortened by 0 bases and J by 5 bases, with 18 bases between the two germline ends. Assay: immunoSEQ multiplex PCR; the TCRdb copy retains only in-frame clones and omits some. The sample records 80,000 to 100,000 clones, around nine tenths being singletons. Study-wide results and limits: Average numbers of expanded clones were greater in CD8+ T cells than in CD4+. Relatively little clonal expansion, among the lowest observed, appeared in partial responders at 0.1-3.0 mg/kg.

The rearrangement joins TRBV5-1 to TRBJ2-7; TRBD2 might be the D (5 bases). The source is an adult with an advanced solid tumor such as melanoma, head and neck, liver or kidney cancer. The sequences come from CD4+ or CD8+ T cells sorted from blood, collected in a trial of the OX40 agonist ivuxolimab. CDR3 sequence: CASSLESALRVDEQYF. CDR3 bases: TGCGCCAGCAGCTTGGAATCGGCCCTGCGGGTCGACGAGCAGTACTTC.